A selection of T cell receptor beta chains follows, all from one sample in a study of blood T cell repertoires in COVID-19. TCRdb's table, derived via immunoSEQ multiplex PCR, lists solely in-frame clones and lacks some. This sample yields about 83,000 clones, of which 86% are seen a single time; 8% belongs to the top ten. The sequenced sample consisted of peripheral blood. Receptor source: a man over 45 with active COVID-19. The CDR3 runs from the conserved cysteine through the conserved F or W. The D gene is left open where the match is weak. Size values are once, few and many counts, or a class for expanded clones, and some rows have none.

CDR3aa | CDR3nt | abundance | d_gene | j_gene | v_gene
CATATGIPNQPQHF | TGTGCCACTGCTACAGGGATACCCAATCAGCCCCAGCATTTT | . | . | TRBJ1-5 | TRBV15
CASSDSSAYNEQFF | TGTGCCAGCAGTGACTCTTCGGCCTACAATGAGCAGTTCTTC | . | . | TRBJ2-1 | TRBV6-4
CASSLHRDDPSGQPQHF | TGTGCCAGCAGTTTACACAGGGATGACCCTTCGGGTCAGCCCCAGCATTTT | few | . | TRBJ1-5 | TRBV27
CASSAGSTANEQFF | TGTGCCAGCAGCGCCGGGAGCACAGCAAATGAGCAGTTCTTC | . | . | TRBJ2-1 | TRBV9
CASSSRGETQYF | TGTGCCAGCAGCTCGAGGGGGGAGACCCAGTACTTC | . | . | TRBJ2-5 | TRBV5-5
CASSPSGGANTGELFF | TGCGCCAGCAGCCCCTCTGGCGGAGCAAACACCGGGGAGCTGTTTTTT | . | . | TRBJ2-2 | TRBV5-1
CASSQGHSRGTGYTF | TGCGCCAGCAGCCAAGGTCACTCTAGAGGTACTGGCTACACCTTC | . | . | TRBJ1-2 | TRBV4-1
CASSPPFRAGGTQYF | TGTGCCAGCAGCCCCCCTTTTCGGGCGGGGGGGACCCAGTACTTC | . | TRBD2 | TRBJ2-5 | TRBV7-9
CASTAGGRGLYNSPLHF | TGTGCCAGCACCGCGGGGGGCAGGGGCCTCTATAATTCACCCCTCCACTTT | . | . | TRBJ1-6 | TRBV11-2
CASSAFASGTEETQYF | TGTGCCAGCAGTGCATTTGCTAGCGGGACGGAAGAGACCCAGTACTTC | . | TRBD2 | TRBJ2-5 | TRBV6-1
CASSYGLSGNEQFF | TGTGCCAGCAGTTACGGGTTGTCGGGCAATGAGCAGTTCTTC | . | . | TRBJ2-1 | TRBV6-5
CASSPGDGNEKLFF | TGTGCCAGCTCACCGGGAGATGGTAATGAAAAACTGTTTTTT | . | . | TRBJ1-4 | TRBV18
CASSHMGEGRKETQYF | TGTGCCAGCAGCCATATGGGGGAGGGCCGTAAGGAGACCCAGTACTTC | . | TRBD2 | TRBJ2-5 | TRBV3-1/TRBV3-2
CASSERWTASNEKLFF | TGTGCCAGCAGTGAACGCTGGACAGCTAGTAATGAAAAACTGTTTTTT | . | . | TRBJ1-4 | TRBV6-1
CASSSTTGLSPASYGYTF | TGTGCCAGCAGTTCCACCACGGGACTCTCCCCAGCTAGCTATGGCTACACCTTC | . | . | TRBJ1-2 | TRBV28
CASSTRTSDNEQFF | TGTGCCAGCTCAACTCGGACTAGCGACAATGAGCAGTTCTTC | . | TRBD2 | TRBJ2-1 | TRBV18
CASSLSPSYEQYF | TGCGCCAGCAGCTTATCTCCCTCCTACGAGCAGTACTTC | once | . | TRBJ2-7 | TRBV5-1
CASSLSTGTAHGYTF | TGTGCCAGCAGTCTATCTACCGGGACAGCCCATGGCTACACCTTC | few | TRBD1 | TRBJ1-2 | TRBV28
CASRGPFYGYTF | TGTGCCAGCAGGGGGCCCTTTTATGGCTACACCTTC | . | . | TRBJ1-2 | TRBV2
CASSIVPRGNTGELFF | TGTGCCAGTAGTATAGTCCCCAGGGGGAACACCGGGGAGCTGTTTTTT | . | . | TRBJ2-2 | TRBV19
CASSQEGTSGVNEQFF | TGTGCCAGCAGCCAAGAGGGGACTAGCGGGGTCAATGAGCAGTTCTTC | . | TRBD2 | TRBJ2-1 | TRBV3-1/TRBV3-2
CSVLRGASNEKLFF | TGCAGCGTTCTTAGGGGTGCATCTAATGAAAAACTGTTTTTT | . | . | TRBJ1-4 | TRBV29-1